The 17 T cell receptor beta chains reported below all come from one sample, sequenced in a study of patients and donors after allogeneic stem cell transplantation. TCRdb independently ran MiXCR on the RT-PCR reads; one entry per CDR3 protein. Among about 960,000 distinct CDR3 sequences listed, more than 15% were seen once. The specimen was blood, either unsorted or a sorted T cell fraction (not recorded which). These receptors all come from a human donor who was either an allogeneic HSCT recipient or a stem cell or donor lymphocyte infusion donor (not recorded which). It is not recorded whose cells these are; they may come from a transplant donor.

The chain carries TRBV6-1 and TRBJ1-4, with TRBD1 matching 10 bases. V lost 7 bases to trimming and J lost 6 bases; unmatched junction nucleotides: 8. CDR1 is MNHNS and CDR2 is SASEGT in the germline V gene. The length of the CDR3 is 15 residues. In DNA form, the CDR3 reads TGTGCCAGCACTGGGAGAGGGACAGGGGATGAAAAACTGTTTTTT. Protein: CASTGRGTGDEKLFF.

The table lists this clonotype with many counts. This chain uses TRBV29-1 with TRBJ2-2; 9 positions agree with TRBD1. This CDR3 has 13 residues. Looked up from germline, CDR1 is SQVTM and CDR2 is ANQGSEA. Trimming at V came to 7 bases and at J to 7 bases, leaving 7 bases not matched to a gene. Written as DNA, the CDR3 is TGCAGCGGAGGACAGGGGAGGCGCGGGGAGCTGTTTTTT. It codes for CSGGQGRRGELFF.

This chain joins TRBV5-1 and TRBJ2-1; 11 bases are a match to TRBD2. This CDR3 comprises 15 residues. The J segment lost 4 bases and the V segment lost 4 bases, leaving 4 bases of the junction unmatched. CDR1 and CDR2 (germline): SGHRS, YFSETQ. The CDR3 loop reads CASSPTSGEYNEQFF. CDR3 sequence (DNA): TGCGCCAGCAGCCCGACTAGCGGGGAGTACAATGAGCAGTTCTTC.

Regarding this clonotype: A junction end diverges from the germline sequence, so it may reflect a read error. This chain links TRBV3-1 with TRBJ2-7; 9 nucleotides line up with TRBD2. Germline CDR1 reads LGHDT; CDR2 reads YNNKEL (reference sequence). The CDR3 consists of 16 residues. Here the CDR3 DNA reads TGTGCCAGCAGCCAAGATGGTGCGACTAGCGGCTACGAGCGGTACTTC. This gives the protein CASSQDGATSGYERYF.

In this sample, this clonotype turned up a few times. The chain uses TRBV30 and TRBJ1-1; D not certain. Germline CDR1 is GTSNPN and CDR2 is SVGIG (reference sequence). V was trimmed by 8 bases and J by 0 bases, leaving 7 bases between them. There are 11 residues in the CDR3. CDR3 loop: CAGQMNTEAFF. For the CDR3, the DNA is TGTGCCGGTCAGATGAACACTGAAGCTTTCTTT.

The gene calls are TRBV7-9 and TRBJ2-1; 11 nucleotides line up with TRBD2. The CDR3 length is 16 residues. With 5 bases clipped from V and 8 bases from J, the junction kept 11 bases outside the gene matches. Germline-derived CDR1 and CDR2 are SEHNR and FQNEAQ (reference sequence). The CDR3 DNA sequence: TGTGCCAGCAGCGCCCTACTAGCGGGAGCATACGATGAGCAGTTCTTC. Translating it yields CASSALLAGAYDEQFF.

This clonotype was seen a handful of times. The chain joins TRBV25-1 to TRBJ2-7; D is unresolved. The CDR3 extends over 14 amino acids. V lost 8 bases to trimming and J lost 2 bases, with 16 bases between them. Germline-derived CDR1 and CDR2 are MGHDK and SYGVNS. CDR3 region: CASGEDGKAYEQYF. The DNA for the CDR3 is TGTGCCAGCGGAGAGGACGGAAAAGCCTACGAGCAGTACTTC.

This clonotype has just a few counts. The chain joins TRBV5-1 to TRBJ1-1; D is unresolved. The CDR3 consists of 14 residues. Trimming removed 0 bases at V and 5 bases at J, with 11 bases between. Per germline, CDR1 SGHRS and CDR2 YFSETQ. CDR3 loop: CASSLDPGRTEAFF. CDR3 bases: TGCGCCAGCAGCTTGGATCCGGGAAGGACTGAAGCTTTCTTT.

The chain joins TRBV6-6 to TRBJ1-2, with D unresolved. V dropped 2 bases and J dropped 8 bases, with 12 bases sitting between them. Per germline, CDR1 MNHNY and CDR2 SVGAGI (reference sequence). The length of the CDR3 is 13 residues. The CDR3 sequence is CASSYDRLGGYTF. The CDR3 region has the DNA TGTGCCAGCAGTTACGACCGACTGGGGGGCTACACCTTC.

This clonotype was seen a handful of times. The chain has TRBV6-1 and TRBJ2-3; 7 nucleotides align to TRBD1. Germline V CDR1 and CDR2: MNHNS, SASEGT. The length of the CDR3 is 15 residues. V shed 6 bases and J 4 bases; nucleotides not matched to a gene: 10. The CDR3 nucleotides read TGTGCCAGCAGACAGGGGAAACGATGGTCAGATACGCAGTATTTT. This encodes CASRQGKRWSDTQYF.

This clonotype came up many times. The chain is built from TRBV12-3 or TRBV12-4 and TRBJ2-5; tentative D call: TRBD2 (5 bases). Trimming shortened V by 1 base and J by 1 base, and 10 bases separated the two germline ends. The CDR3 loop spans 15 amino acids. The CDR3, as DNA: TGTGCCAGCAGTTTAGGTGGGAGCGGCCAAGAGACCCAGTACTTC. It specifies CASSLGGSGQETQYF.

There are many counts of this clonotype. This chain links TRBV7-3 with TRBJ1-1; D gene ambiguous. Deletions cut 5 bases from V and 0 bases from J, with 13 bases between. Germline V lookup: CDR1 SGHTA, CDR2 FQGTGA. The CDR3 totals 15 residues. The CDR3 sequence: CASSLSNGLNTEAFF. The CDR3 region has the DNA TGTGCCAGCAGCCTATCTAACGGTTTGAACACTGAAGCTTTCTTT.

This sequence joins TRBV6-1 and TRBJ1-5, with a tentative D call TRBD1 (5 bases). V was pared by 4 bases and J by 4 bases, with 14 bases between. This CDR3 has 15 residues. The germline gives CDR1 MNHNS, CDR2 SASEGT. CDR3 DNA: TGTGCCAGCAGTGCCCCGGGGGGGACGAATCAGCCCCAGCATTTT. This encodes CASSAPGGTNQPQHF.

The genes are TRBV12-3 or TRBV12-4 and TRBJ1-2; the D is unclear. V shed 6 bases and J shed 0 bases, with 11 bases lying between them. The CDR3 loop spans 14 amino acids. The CDR3 nucleotides read TGTGCCAGCAGCGGTGGCTTAGCTAACTATGGCTACACCTTC. Its protein is CASSGGLANYGYTF.

This chain uses TRBV6-4 with TRBJ2-1; 7 bases map to TRBD2. The germline CDR1 and CDR2 sequences are MRHNA and SNTAGT. V was clipped by 0 bases and J by 8 bases; unmatched bases: 4. The CDR3 is 14 amino acids. Written as DNA, the CDR3 is TGTGCCAGCAGTGACTCGGGGGGGAGCGATGAGCAGTTCTTC. It codes for CASSDSGGSDEQFF.

In its sample, this clonotype was seen a few times. The chain employs TRBV6-1 and TRBJ1-2, with 9 positions matching TRBD1. Germline V gene data show CDR1 as MNHNS and CDR2 as SASEGT. The CDR3 is 15 amino acids. With 0 bases clipped from V and 6 bases from J, the junction kept 5 bases outside the gene matches. The CDR3 spells CASSEARTGANGYTF. The CDR3 DNA reads as TGTGCCAGCAGTGAAGCCAGGACAGGGGCAAATGGCTACACCTTC.

This clonotype has just a few counts. V gene TRBV5-1 combines with J gene TRBJ1-2; no clear D gene. The V end lost 4 bases, the J end lost 3 bases, and 10 bases lay between the germline ends. Germline V gene data show CDR1 as SGHRS and CDR2 as YFSETQ. This CDR3 comprises 13 residues. CDR3 amino acids: CASSPLMDYGYTF. As DNA, the CDR3 is TGCGCCAGCAGCCCTCTAATGGACTATGGCTACACCTTC.